This entry lists 28 T cell receptor beta chains sequenced from one sample in a study of CD4 T cells in relation to SARS-CoV-2 and coronaviruses. TCRdb keeps only in-frame clones here, not all; method: immunoSEQ multiplex PCR. The profile shows tens of thousands of clones, approximately 85% of them singletons. The sequenced sample was memory CD4+ T cells from PBMCs. These receptors all stem from an adult with COVID-19.

Concerning this clone itself: The junction differs from germline at one of its ends, possibly a read error. This chain uses TRBV9 with TRBJ2-5; 11 bases map to TRBD2. Looked up from germline, CDR1 is SGDLS and CDR2 is YYNGEE. CDR3 length: 14 amino acids. CDR3 coding DNA: TGTGCCAGTAGCGGGAGGGCCTTCGCGGAGACCCAGTACTTC. The encoded protein is CASSGRAFAETQYF.

The chain combines TRBV15 with TRBJ2-7, with D perhaps being TRBD1 or TRBD2 (6 bases each). Germline CDR1 and CDR2: LNHNV and YYDKDF (reference sequence). Trimming shortened V by 2 bases and J by 1 base, and 9 bases separated the two germline ends. This CDR3 spans 14 amino acids. The CDR3 loop reads CATSRQGRSYEQYF. In DNA form, the CDR3 reads TGTGCCACCAGCAGACAGGGGAGGTCCTACGAGCAGTACTTC.

This clone has only one observation. This chain joins TRBV28 and TRBJ2-7, with D hard to call. Germline loops: CDR1 MDHEN, CDR2 SYDVKM. Trimming removed 3 bases at V and 3 bases at J, with 6 bases between. The CDR3 totals 12 residues. Written as DNA, the CDR3 is TGTGCCAGCAGTTTGGGCGACTACGAGCAGTACTTC. Translating it yields CASSLGDYEQYF.

This chain links TRBV6-1 with TRBJ2-7, with unresolved D. In germline, CDR1 is MNHNS, CDR2 SASEGT. Trimming stripped 3 bases from V and 3 bases from J, with 9 bases between. The CDR3 has 13 residues. The CDR3 is CASSDGTVYEQYF. CDR3 in DNA: TGTGCCAGCAGTGACGGAACAGTCTACGAGCAGTACTTC.

This rearrangement joins TRBV5-4 to TRBJ2-3, with 8 positions matching TRBD1. This CDR3 is built from 17 residues. The germline V gene has CDR1 SGHNT and CDR2 YYREEE (reference sequence). The V segment lost 3 bases and the J segment 6 bases; nucleotides outside the gene matches: 15. The CDR3 DNA sequence: TGTGCCAGCAGCTCCCCGCCTGGACAGGGACATGGGGATACGCAGTATTTT. It translates to CASSSPPGQGHGDTQYF.

This clone has only one observation. This rearrangement joins TRBV28 to TRBJ2-7; TRBD1 matches 10 bases. CDR1 and CDR2 (germline): MDHEN, SYDVKM. The V gene end was trimmed by 6 bases and the J gene end by 4 bases; junction bases not matched to a gene: 6. The CDR3 is made up of 14 amino acids. Written as DNA, the CDR3 is TGTGCCAGCAGCCGGGGACAGGGGATTTACGAGCAGTACTTC. It yields the protein CASSRGQGIYEQYF.

V usage is TRBV20-1 and J usage is TRBJ1-6, with D possibly matching TRBD1 (6 bases). CDR1 and CDR2 (germline): DFQATT, SNEGSKA (reference sequence). V gave up 3 bases and J gave up 6 bases, with 12 bases separating them. The CDR3 spans 14 residues. For the CDR3, the DNA is TGCAGTGCTAGTCTAGGGGGTCCTAATTCACCCCTCCACTTT. Protein sequence: CSASLGGPNSPLHF.

The V gene is TRBV7-2, the J gene TRBJ1-2, with TRBD1 as a possible D gene (5 bases). Germline lookup yields CDR1 SGHTA and CDR2 FQGNSA. This CDR3 comprises 14 residues. The V gene lost 1 base and the J gene lost 5 bases, with 11 bases spanning the gap. The CDR3 here is CASSLEGRRYGYTF. The CDR3 coding sequence is TGTGCCAGCAGCTTAGAGGGACGGAGATATGGCTACACCTTC.

The chain links TRBV10-3 to TRBJ1-4; D ambiguous. Trimming removed 6 bases at V and 0 bases at J, with 5 bases between. This CDR3 region has 13 residues. CDR1 ENHRY and CDR2 SYGVKD come from the germline V gene. CDR3 loop: CAIRIATNEKLFF. CDR3 coding DNA: TGTGCCATCAGGATTGCAACTAATGAAAAACTGTTTTTT.

This chain links TRBV14 with TRBJ2-5, with D perhaps matching TRBD1 or TRBD2 (5 bases each). This CDR3 region has 15 residues. Trimming removed 0 bases from V and 2 bases from J, with 10 bases in between. From germline, CDR1 is SGHDN and CDR2 FVKESK. The CDR3 coding sequence is TGTGCCAGCAGCCAAGATTTGAGGGGACAAGAGACCCAGTACTTC. Translated: CASSQDLRGQETQYF.

This clone was observed a few times. The rearrangement links TRBV30 to TRBJ1-4, with 7 bases matching TRBD1. Trimming cost V 1 base and J 6 bases; bases outside gene matches: 5. The CDR3 consists of 14 residues. CDR1 and CDR2 (germline): GTSNPN, SVGIG (reference sequence). Written as DNA, the CDR3 is TGTGCCTGGAGTGCCACAGGGGCGTATGAAAAACTGTTTTTT. The encoded protein is CAWSATGAYEKLFF.

J is TRBJ2-1 and V is TRBV2, with 7 bases identical to TRBD2. Germline CDR1 is SNHLY and CDR2 is FYNNEI. The V and J ends lost 4 bases and 9 bases, in that order; junction bases with no gene match: 6. This CDR3 is built from 13 residues. DNA for the CDR3: TGTGCCAGCAGTGGGGCGGGAGTGGGTGAGCAGTTCTTC. Translation gives CASSGAGVGEQFF.

The chain couples TRBV5-1 to TRBJ1-6; 8 positions match TRBD1. This CDR3 is built from 15 residues. The germline V gene has CDR1 SGHRS and CDR2 YFSETQ. J lost 6 bases, V lost 0 bases, and 2 bases had no gene match. This chain's CDR3 is CASSLEGQGNSPLHF. Here the CDR3 DNA reads TGCGCCAGCAGCTTGGAAGGACAGGGTAATTCACCCCTCCACTTT. Based on the CDR3 plus reference TRBV5-1 and TRBJ1-6, the full variable domain is KAGVTQTPRYLIKTRGQQVTLSCSPISGHRSVSWYQQTPGQGLQFLFEYFSETQRNKGNFPGRFSGRQFSNSRSEMNVSTLELGDSALYLCASSLEGQGNSPLHFGNGTRLTVT.

The gene calls are TRBV29-1 and TRBJ2-1; TRBD1 might be the D (5 bases). With 5 bases removed from V and 5 bases from J, the gap between germline ends came to 13 bases. CDR1 and CDR2 (germline): SQVTM, ANQGSEA. The CDR3 totals 13 residues. The CDR3 region is CSVSFNRHNEQFF. The CDR3, as DNA: TGCAGCGTTTCTTTTAACAGGCACAATGAGCAGTTCTTC.

The chain is built from TRBV28 and TRBJ1-5; weak D call: TRBD1 (6 bases). The germline V gene encodes CDR1 MDHEN and CDR2 SYDVKM. Trimming removed 2 bases at V and 3 bases at J, with 11 bases between. The CDR3 loop spans 15 amino acids. CDR3 region: CASSLAGAHNQPQHF. The CDR3 DNA follows: TGTGCCAGCAGTTTAGCAGGGGCCCACAATCAGCCCCAGCATTTT.

The chain has TRBV7-9 and TRBJ2-6, with D perhaps TRBD1 (6 bases). The germline V gene has CDR1 SEHNR and CDR2 FQNEAQ (reference sequence). The CDR3 is 16 residues long. V lost 4 bases and J lost 4, with 14 bases in between. CDR3 region: CASSSRDMPGANVLTF. Written as DNA, the CDR3 is TGTGCCAGCAGCTCACGGGACATGCCCGGGGCCAACGTCCTGACTTTC.

CDR3 protein: CASSPIWDTSYNEQFF. The CDR3 region has the DNA TGTGCCAGCAGCCCGATTTGGGATACTTCCTACAATGAGCAGTTCTTC. The rearrangement uses TRBV11-2 and TRBJ2-1; D is ambiguous. The CDR3 extends over 16 amino acids. Germline CDR1 is SGHAT and CDR2 is FQNNGV. Trimming took off 5 bases at V and 1 base at J, with 15 bases between the two ends. Supplemented by reference TRBV11-2 and TRBJ2-1, the full variable domain reads EAGVAQSPRYKIIEKRQSVAFWCNPISGHATLYWYQQILGQGPKLLIQFQNNGVVDDSQLPKDRFSAERLKGVDSTLKIQPAKLEDSAVYLCASSPIWDTSYNEQFFGPGTRLTVL.

The chain employs TRBV27 and TRBJ2-1, with 9 bases aligning to TRBD2. V was pared by 5 bases and J by 8 bases, with 16 bases of the junction left unmatched. The germline V gene encodes CDR1 MNHEY and CDR2 SMNVEV (reference sequence). This CDR3 has 17 amino acids. CDR3 sequence: CASSRKVAGEPRDEQFF. The CDR3 region has the DNA TGTGCCAGCAGTCGAAAAGTAGCGGGAGAACCTCGGGATGAGCAGTTCTTC.

The chain couples TRBV5-1 to TRBJ2-7; D remains unclear. Germline V gene data show CDR1 as SGHRS and CDR2 as YFSETQ. The CDR3 covers 13 residues. Trimming shortened V by 0 bases and J by 7 bases, and 11 bases separated the two germline ends. The CDR3 DNA reads as TGCGCCAGCAGCTTGGCCGGCCAGAGGGAGCAGTACTTC. Translation: CASSLAGQREQYF.

This chain joins TRBV4-2 and TRBJ1-5; D is perhaps TRBD1 (5 bases). V lost 0 bases, J lost 6 bases, and 6 bases lay in between. Germline V gene data show CDR1 as LGHNA and CDR2 as YNFKEQ. There are 13 residues in the CDR3. The CDR3 here is CASSQDQGQPQHF. The CDR3 nucleotides read TGTGCCAGCAGCCAAGATCAGGGTCAGCCCCAGCATTTT.

V and J are TRBV11-2 and TRBJ2-3; TRBD2 matches 7 bases. Germline values: CDR1 SGHAT, CDR2 FQNNGV. The CDR3 sequence is 12 residues long. With 2 bases clipped from V and 9 bases from J, the junction kept 2 bases outside the gene matches. DNA of the CDR3: TGTGCCAGCAGCTTATCTAGCGGCACGCAGTATTTT. Encoded protein: CASSLSSGTQYF.

The genes are TRBV10-3 and TRBJ2-1; TRBD2 agrees at 8 bases. This CDR3 has 16 amino acids. V lost 3 bases to trimming and J lost 2 bases; unmatched junction nucleotides: 6. Per germline, CDR1 ENHRY and CDR2 SYGVKD. The CDR3 here is CAISDGSGSAYNEQFF. DNA of the CDR3: TGTGCCATCAGTGATGGGAGCGGGAGCGCCTACAATGAGCAGTTCTTC.

The chain couples TRBV6-5 to TRBJ2-3; TRBD1 is a possible D gene (6 bases). V lost 6 bases, J lost 5 bases, and 15 bases lay in between. CDR3 length: 14 residues. Germline loops: CDR1 MNHEY, CDR2 SVGAGI. CDR3 DNA sequence: TGTGCCAGCAGCCCACAGCCAGGGGTAGATACGCAGTATTTT. Translated, it gives CASSPQPGVDTQYF.

V is TRBV9 and J is TRBJ2-1; 12 bases fit TRBD2. V was pared by 4 bases and J by 5 bases, with 10 bases of the junction left unmatched. This CDR3 is built from 17 residues. CDR1 and CDR2 from the germline V gene are SGDLS and YYNGEE. The chain's CDR3 is CASSPRTSGMGDNEQFF. The CDR3 DNA reads as TGTGCCAGCAGCCCTCGGACTAGCGGGATGGGCGACAATGAGCAGTTCTTC.

The genes are TRBV11-3 and TRBJ2-3, with 14 bases identical to TRBD2. CDR3 length equals 16 residues. The trim removed 5 bases at V and 3 bases at J, leaving 4 bases unmatched. Germline CDR1 SGHNT, CDR2 YENEEA. The CDR3 spells CASSPGTSGRTDTQYF. As DNA, the CDR3 is TGTGCCAGCAGCCCGGGGACTAGCGGGAGAACAGATACGCAGTATTTT.

This sequence joins TRBV30 and TRBJ2-1, with 7 bases fitting TRBD2. The CDR3 consists of 14 residues. V lost 4 bases, J lost 4 bases, and 7 bases stayed unmatched. Germline-derived CDR1 and CDR2 are GTSNPN and SVGIG (reference sequence). The CDR3 coding sequence is TGTGCCTGGATTGCGGGAGCTCGTTACAATGAGCAGTTCTTC. Translating gives CAWIAGARYNEQFF.

The chain employs TRBV21-1 and TRBJ2-7; TRBD2 was called by the table and not checked on the DNA. TRBV21-1 constitutes a pseudogene. This CDR3 region has 16 residues. Written as DNA, the CDR3 is TGTGCCAGCAGCAAAGGAAAAACGGGAGAAGGGTACGAGCAGTACTTC. Encoded protein: CASSKGKTGEGYEQYF.

The chain has TRBV3-1 (or the pseudogene TRBV3-2) and TRBJ1-6; D unresolved. Germline CDR1 is LGHDT and CDR2 is YNNKEL (reference sequence). The CDR3 consists of 14 residues. V was pared by 0 bases and J by 7 bases, with 7 bases between. The CDR3: CASSQERGNSPLHF. The CDR3, as DNA: TGTGCCAGCAGCCAAGAACGGGGAAATTCACCCCTCCACTTT.